Listed below are T cell receptor beta chains from one sample, sequenced in a study of blood T cell repertoires in COVID-19. Method: immunoSEQ multiplex PCR; TCRdb's copy keeps in-frame clones and lacks some. The repertoire consists of under 200,000 clones, with 86% occurring once and the leading ten covering around 7%. Sample: peripheral blood. These receptors came from a man aged 50-59 years with active or convalescent COVID-19. Each CDR3 is given with its conserved first and last residue. Fields, in order: D gene, J gene, clone size, V gene, CDR3 protein, CDR3 DNA. D genes are given only for firm matches. Clone size is shown for a subset of rows, as once, few, many or a class of expanded clone.

NA | TRBJ1-5 | few | TRBV5-5 | CASSLQGYQPQHF | TGTGCCAGCAGCTTGCAGGGGTACCAGCCCCAGCATTTT
TRBD1 | TRBJ1-2 | NA | TRBV4-1 | CASSPDRLYGYTF | TGCGCCAGCAGCCCGGACAGGCTCTATGGCTACACCTTC
NA | TRBJ2-4 | NA | TRBV28 | CASSPTELAKNIQYF | TGTGCCAGCAGCCCGACAGAACTAGCCAAAAACATTCAGTACTTC
NA | TRBJ1-5 | NA | TRBV6-1 | CASGDRFHREGDQPQHF | TGTGCCAGCGGTGACAGGTTCCACCGGGAAGGCGATCAGCCCCAGCATTTT
NA | TRBJ1-2 | NA | TRBV7-3 | CASSFDSSSYTF | TGTGCCAGCAGCTTTGACAGTTCAAGCTACACCTTC
TRBD2 | TRBJ2-3 | NA | TRBV5-8 | CASSSPGGGTDTQYF | TGTGCCAGCAGCTCCCCGGGGGGGGGTACAGATACGCAGTATTTT
TRBD2 | TRBJ2-1 | NA | TRBV7-3 | CASSLIPSGGAVDSYNEQFF | TGTGCCAGCAGCTTAATACCTAGCGGGGGGGCGGTAGACTCCTACAATGAGCAGTTCTTC
TRBD1 | TRBJ1-1 | few | TRBV19 | CASSAGQGGRTEAFF | TGTGCCAGTAGTGCAGGACAGGGAGGGAGAACTGAAGCTTTCTTT
TRBD1 | TRBJ2-3 | NA | TRBV28 | CASSPRTGVADTQYF | TGTGCCAGCAGCCCGAGGACAGGGGTCGCAGATACGCAGTATTTT
NA | TRBJ1-1 | NA | TRBV6-5 | CASTQGARTEAFF | TGTGCCAGCACCCAAGGGGCGCGCACTGAAGCTTTCTTT
NA | TRBJ2-1 | once | TRBV4-3 | CASSQDATAYNEQFF | TGCGCCAGCAGCCAAGATGCCACGGCCTACAATGAGCAGTTCTTC
TRBD1 | TRBJ1-1 | few | TRBV6-5 | CASAQGFDTEAFF | TGTGCCAGCGCACAGGGGTTTGACACTGAAGCTTTCTTT
NA | TRBJ1-6 | NA | TRBV25-1 | CASTRGDNSPLHF | TGTGCCAGCACAAGGGGTGATAATTCACCCCTCCACTTT
NA | TRBJ2-7 | NA | TRBV7-9 | CASSPRGGQGLYEQYF | TGTGCCAGCAGCCCCCGGGGGGGACAGGGTCTCTACGAGCAGTACTTC
TRBD1 | TRBJ1-2 | NA | TRBV19 | CASSMGQGGIAGYTF | TGTGCCAGTAGTATGGGACAGGGCGGAATAGCTGGCTACACCTTC
TRBD1 | TRBJ1-1 | NA | TRBV24-1 | CATSDKTGGDTEAFF | TGTGCCACCAGTGATAAAACAGGGGGGGACACTGAAGCTTTCTTT
TRBD1 | TRBJ1-4 | NA | TRBV7-9 | CASRKTGHNEKLFF | TGTGCCAGCAGAAAGACAGGGCATAATGAAAAACTGTTTTTT
NA | TRBJ1-2 | NA | TRBV10-3 | CAVKPGVDNYGYTF | TGTGCCGTAAAACCAGGGGTTGATAACTATGGCTACACCTTC
TRBD2 | TRBJ2-7 | NA | TRBV25-1 | CASSAGGGYEQYF | TGTGCCAGCAGTGCGGGGGGGGGTTACGAGCAGTACTTC
TRBD1 | TRBJ2-7 | NA | TRBV29-1 | CSVETGAAEQYF | TGCAGCGTGGAGACAGGGGCGGCCGAGCAGTACTTC
NA | TRBJ1-3 | NA | TRBV6-5 | CASSFEQLTGNTIYF | TGTGCCAGCAGTTTCGAACAGCTTACGGGAAACACCATATATTTT
NA | TRBJ2-7 | NA | TRBV19 | CASSIAFGDEDEQYF | TGTGCCAGTAGTATTGCGTTCGGTGATGAGGACGAGCAGTACTTC
TRBD1 | TRBJ1-1 | once | TRBV10-1 | CASTPREGAMNTEAFF | TGCGCCAGCACCCCACGGGAGGGGGCCATGAACACTGAAGCTTTCTTT
NA | TRBJ1-1 | NA | TRBV27 | CASSLYGRNTEAFF | TGTGCCAGCAGTCTCTACGGGAGGAACACTGAAGCTTTCTTT
TRBD1 | TRBJ1-2 | NA | TRBV7-8 | CASSGGQGHRGYTF | TGTGCCAGCAGCGGAGGACAGGGTCATCGCGGCTACACCTTC
TRBD2 | TRBJ2-7 | few | TRBV7-9 | CASSLVWSSGDEQYF | TGTGCCAGCAGCTTAGTCTGGTCTAGCGGGGACGAGCAGTACTTC
TRBD1 | TRBJ1-1 | NA | TRBV6-5 | CASSYSAGGNTEAFF | TGTGCCAGCAGTTACTCTGCAGGGGGGAACACTGAAGCTTTCTTT
TRBD2 | TRBJ2-7 | NA | TRBV9 | CASSPSGRAYEQYF | TGTGCCAGCAGTCCTAGCGGGAGGGCCTACGAGCAGTACTTC
TRBD2 | TRBJ2-1 | once | TRBV7-9 | CASSLLAGGYNEQFF | TGTGCCAGCAGCTTACTAGCGGGAGGGTACAATGAGCAGTTCTTC
NA | TRBJ2-1 | NA | TRBV19 | CASSRTDGYNEQFF | TGTGCCAGTAGTCGGACAGACGGCTACAATGAGCAGTTCTTC
NA | TRBJ2-7 | NA | TRBV20-1 | CSASNREQYF | TGCAGTGCTTCCAATCGGGAGCAGTACTTC
TRBD1 | TRBJ1-1 | once | TRBV4-3 | CASSQIGQGGAEAFF | TGCGCCAGCAGCCAAATTGGACAGGGGGGTGCTGAAGCTTTCTTT
TRBD2 | TRBJ2-1 | NA | TRBV6-2/TRBV6-3 | CASSYGSGSPNEQFF | TGTGCCAGCAGTTACGGTAGCGGGAGCCCCAATGAGCAGTTCTTC
NA | TRBJ2-5 | NA | TRBV27 | CASSERAGETQYF | TGTGCCAGCAGTGAGCGGGCGGGAGAGACCCAGTACTTC
TRBD1 | TRBJ1-5 | NA | TRBV18 | CASSPGQGGQPQHF | TGTGCCAGCTCACCGGGACAGGGTGGTCAGCCCCAGCATTTT
NA | TRBJ1-1 | NA | TRBV7-9 | CASSLGVGMNTEAFF | TGTGCCAGCAGCTTAGGAGTCGGGATGAACACTGAAGCTTTCTTT
TRBD1 | TRBJ1-2 | NA | TRBV6-2/TRBV6-3 | CASSFSTQSRTGGNYGYTF | TGTGCCAGCAGTTTTTCCACCCAATCCCGGACAGGGGGGAACTATGGCTACACCTTC
NA | TRBJ2-1 | NA | TRBV11-3 | CASSFSDPSYNEQFF | TGTGCCAGCAGCTTTAGCGACCCCTCCTACAATGAGCAGTTCTTC
TRBD1 | TRBJ1-2 | NA | TRBV6-6 | CASSLIGTGGSLYGYTF | TGTGCCAGCAGTCTAATTGGGACAGGAGGCTCACTCTATGGCTACACCTTC
NA | TRBJ1-3 | NA | TRBV5-5 | CASSPIGSGNTIYF | TGTGCCAGCAGCCCTATTGGCTCTGGAAACACCATATATTTT
NA | TRBJ1-5 | once | TRBV30 | CAWNRHSNQPQHF | TGTGCCTGGAACAGGCATAGCAATCAGCCCCAGCATTTT
TRBD1 | TRBJ2-2 | NA | TRBV5-6 | CASSLLDRDHTGELFF | TGTGCCAGCAGCTTACTGGACAGGGATCACACCGGGGAGCTGTTTTTT
TRBD1 | TRBJ1-5 | NA | TRBV19 | CASSRDREQPQHF | TGTGCCAGTAGCCGGGACAGAGAACAGCCCCAGCATTTT
NA | TRBJ1-1 | NA | TRBV6-5 | CASSNQGEAFF | TGTGCCAGCAGCAATCAGGGGGAAGCTTTCTTT
TRBD1 | TRBJ1-2 | NA | TRBV5-6 | CASSPAQGATRGYTF | TGTGCCAGCAGCCCGGCGCAGGGGGCAACTAGAGGCTACACCTTC
TRBD2 | TRBJ2-5 | NA | TRBV18 | CASSPQAGQETQYF | TGTGCCAGCTCACCGCAAGCGGGGCAAGAGACCCAGTACTTC
TRBD1 | TRBJ2-3 | NA | TRBV9 | CASTRQGGNTDTQYF | TGTGCCAGCACTCGACAGGGCGGAAACACAGATACGCAGTATTTT
NA | TRBJ2-3 | NA | TRBV4-3 | CASSQVTGGVADTQYF | TGCGCCAGCAGCCAAGTTACCGGAGGGGTGGCAGATACGCAGTATTTT
TRBD1 | TRBJ1-4 | NA | TRBV6-5 | CASSIGQGINEKLFF | TGTGCCAGCAGTATTGGACAGGGGATTAATGAAAAACTGTTTTTT
TRBD1 | TRBJ1-2 | NA | TRBV6-2/TRBV6-3 | CASSRTGDRGYTF | TGTGCCAGCAGTCGCACAGGGGATCGTGGCTACACCTTC
NA | TRBJ2-1 | NA | TRBV24-1 | CATSDRSYNEQFF | TGTGCCACCAGTGACAGAAGTTACAATGAGCAGTTCTTC
NA | TRBJ2-5 | NA | TRBV23-1 | CASSQSGAVQETQYF | TGCGCCAGCAGTCAATCAGGGGCAGTTCAAGAGACCCAGTACTTC
NA | TRBJ1-3 | NA | TRBV5-6 | CASSLSVAGSGNTIYF | TGTGCCAGCAGCTTAAGTGTCGCCGGCTCTGGAAACACCATATATTTT
NA | TRBJ1-2 | NA | TRBV4-3 | CASSLAVGTGSPVAYGYTF | TGCGCCAGCAGCCTTGCCGTCGGAACAGGGTCCCCAGTGGCCTATGGCTACACCTTC
TRBD1 | TRBJ2-3 | NA | TRBV6-5 | CASSPDREWVSTQYF | TGTGCCAGCAGTCCGGACAGGGAATGGGTCAGTACGCAGTATTTT
NA | TRBJ2-1 | NA | TRBV7-2 | CASSLVVAAYNEQFF | TGTGCCAGCAGCTTGGTGGTGGCGGCTTACAATGAGCAGTTCTTC
TRBD1 | TRBJ1-1 | NA | TRBV9 | CASSVDRGNTEAFF | TGTGCCAGCAGCGTCGACAGGGGGAACACTGAAGCTTTCTTT
TRBD1 | TRBJ1-1 | NA | TRBV11-2 | CASSLDRGTEAFF | TGTGCCAGCAGCCTCGACAGGGGCACTGAAGCTTTCTTT
NA | TRBJ1-2 | NA | TRBV5-1 | CASSRDTYGYTF | TGCGCCAGCAGCAGGGACACCTATGGCTACACCTTC